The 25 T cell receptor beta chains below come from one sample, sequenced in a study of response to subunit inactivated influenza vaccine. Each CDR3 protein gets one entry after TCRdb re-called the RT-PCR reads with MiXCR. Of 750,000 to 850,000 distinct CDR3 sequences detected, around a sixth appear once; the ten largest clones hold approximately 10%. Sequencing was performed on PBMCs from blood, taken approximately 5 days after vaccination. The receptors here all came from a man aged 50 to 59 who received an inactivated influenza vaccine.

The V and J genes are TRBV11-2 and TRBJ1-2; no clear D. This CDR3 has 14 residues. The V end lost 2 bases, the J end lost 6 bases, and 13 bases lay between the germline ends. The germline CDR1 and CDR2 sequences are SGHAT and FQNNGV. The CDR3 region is CASSLTIFRDGYTF. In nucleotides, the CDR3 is TGTGCCAGCAGCTTAACGATTTTTCGGGATGGCTACACCTTC.

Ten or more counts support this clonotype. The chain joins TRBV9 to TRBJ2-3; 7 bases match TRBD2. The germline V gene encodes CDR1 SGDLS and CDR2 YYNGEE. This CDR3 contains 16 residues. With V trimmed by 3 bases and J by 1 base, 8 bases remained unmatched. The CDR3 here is CASSASREGRTDTQYF. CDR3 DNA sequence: TGTGCCAGCAGCGCCTCAAGGGAGGGCCGCACAGATACGCAGTATTTT.

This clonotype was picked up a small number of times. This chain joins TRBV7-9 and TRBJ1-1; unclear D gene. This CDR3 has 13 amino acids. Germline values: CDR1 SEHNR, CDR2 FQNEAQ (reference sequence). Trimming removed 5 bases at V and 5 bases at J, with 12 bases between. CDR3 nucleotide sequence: TGTGCCAGCAGCCGGACTGACGAAACTGAAGCTTTCTTT. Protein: CASSRTDETEAFF. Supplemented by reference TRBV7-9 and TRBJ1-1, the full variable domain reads DTGVSQNPRHKITKRGQNVTFRCDPISEHNRLYWYRQTLGQGPEFLTYFQNEAQLEKSRLLSDRFSAERPKGSFSTLEIQRTEQGDSAMYLCASSRTDETEAFFGQGTRLTVV.

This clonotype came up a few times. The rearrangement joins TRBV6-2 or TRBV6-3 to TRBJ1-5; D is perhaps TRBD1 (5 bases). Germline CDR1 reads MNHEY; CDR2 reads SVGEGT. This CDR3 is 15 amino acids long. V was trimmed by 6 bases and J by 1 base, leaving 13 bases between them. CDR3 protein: CASREQGWSNQPQHF. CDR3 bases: TGTGCCAGCAGGGAGCAGGGCTGGAGCAATCAGCCCCAGCATTTT.

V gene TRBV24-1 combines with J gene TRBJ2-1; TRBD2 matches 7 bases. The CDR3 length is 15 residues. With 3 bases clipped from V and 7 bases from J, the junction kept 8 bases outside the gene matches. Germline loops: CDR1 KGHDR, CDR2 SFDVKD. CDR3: CATSDQAGQRNEQFF. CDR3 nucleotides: TGTGCCACCAGTGATCAAGCGGGGCAAAGGAATGAGCAGTTCTTC.

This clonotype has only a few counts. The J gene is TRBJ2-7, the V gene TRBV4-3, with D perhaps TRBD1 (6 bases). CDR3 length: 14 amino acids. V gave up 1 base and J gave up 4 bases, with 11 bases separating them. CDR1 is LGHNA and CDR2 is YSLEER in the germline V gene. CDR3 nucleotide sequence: TGCGCCAGCAGCCAAGCGGACAGAGGTTACGAGCAGTACTTC. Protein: CASSQADRGYEQYF.

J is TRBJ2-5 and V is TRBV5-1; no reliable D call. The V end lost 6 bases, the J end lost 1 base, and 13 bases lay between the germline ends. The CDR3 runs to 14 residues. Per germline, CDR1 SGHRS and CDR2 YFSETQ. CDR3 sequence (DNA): TGCGCCAGCATGAGGTCAGGTGGCCAAGAGACCCAGTACTTC. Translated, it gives CASMRSGGQETQYF. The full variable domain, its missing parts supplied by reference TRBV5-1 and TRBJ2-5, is KAGVTQTPRYLIKTRGQQVTLSCSPISGHRSVSWYQQTPGQGLQFLFEYFSETQRNKGNFPGRFSGRQFSNSRSEMNVSTLELGDSALYLCASMRSGGQETQYFGPGTRLLVL.

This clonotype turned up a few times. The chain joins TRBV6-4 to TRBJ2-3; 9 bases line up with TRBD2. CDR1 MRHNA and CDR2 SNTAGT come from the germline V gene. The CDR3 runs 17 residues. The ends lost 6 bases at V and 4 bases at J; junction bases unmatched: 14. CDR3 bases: TGTGCCAGCAGCCCAAAAGGTAGTAGCGGGAGACCAGATACGCAGTATTTT. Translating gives CASSPKGSSGRPDTQYF.

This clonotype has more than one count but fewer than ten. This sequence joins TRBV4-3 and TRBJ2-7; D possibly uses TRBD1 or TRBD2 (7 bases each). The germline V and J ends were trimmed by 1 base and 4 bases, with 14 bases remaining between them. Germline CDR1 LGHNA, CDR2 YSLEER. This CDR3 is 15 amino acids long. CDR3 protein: CASSQGIRGGYEQYF. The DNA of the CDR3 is TGCGCCAGCAGCCAAGGGATCAGGGGGGGATACGAGCAGTACTTC.

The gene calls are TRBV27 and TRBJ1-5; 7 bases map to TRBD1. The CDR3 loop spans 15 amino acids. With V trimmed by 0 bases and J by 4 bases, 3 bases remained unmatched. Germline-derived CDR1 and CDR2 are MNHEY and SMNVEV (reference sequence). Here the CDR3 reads CASSLSLTGNQPQHF. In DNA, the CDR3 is TGTGCCAGCAGTTTATCGCTGACAGGGAATCAGCCCCAGCATTTT.

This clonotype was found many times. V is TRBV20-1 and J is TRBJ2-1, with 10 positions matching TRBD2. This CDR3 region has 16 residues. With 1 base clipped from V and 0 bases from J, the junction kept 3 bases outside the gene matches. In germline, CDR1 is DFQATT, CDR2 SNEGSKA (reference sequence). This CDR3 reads CSARGSSGSSYNEQFF. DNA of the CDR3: TGCAGTGCTAGAGGATCTAGCGGGAGCTCCTACAATGAGCAGTTCTTC.

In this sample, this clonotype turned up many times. The CDR3 nucleotides are TGCAGTGCTAGCCCTTCCGGGTTCCTTAATTCACCCCTCCACTTT. Its protein product is CSASPSGFLNSPLHF. The gene calls are TRBV20-1 and TRBJ1-6; no clear D. V gave up 3 bases and J gave up 6 bases, with 15 bases separating them. The germline V gene encodes CDR1 DFQATT and CDR2 SNEGSKA (reference sequence). The CDR3 totals 15 residues.

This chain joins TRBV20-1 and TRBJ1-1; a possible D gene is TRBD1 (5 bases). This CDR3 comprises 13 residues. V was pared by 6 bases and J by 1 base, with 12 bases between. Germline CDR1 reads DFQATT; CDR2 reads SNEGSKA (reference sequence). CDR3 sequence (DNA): TGCAGTGCCAAGGCAGGGTGGAACACTGAAGCTTTCTTT. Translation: CSAKAGWNTEAFF.

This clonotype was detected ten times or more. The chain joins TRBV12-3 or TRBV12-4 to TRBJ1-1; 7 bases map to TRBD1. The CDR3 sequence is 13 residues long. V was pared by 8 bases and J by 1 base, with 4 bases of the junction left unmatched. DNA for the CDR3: TGTGCCAGCGGCCGGACAGGGAACACTGAAGCTTTCTTT. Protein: CASGRTGNTEAFF.

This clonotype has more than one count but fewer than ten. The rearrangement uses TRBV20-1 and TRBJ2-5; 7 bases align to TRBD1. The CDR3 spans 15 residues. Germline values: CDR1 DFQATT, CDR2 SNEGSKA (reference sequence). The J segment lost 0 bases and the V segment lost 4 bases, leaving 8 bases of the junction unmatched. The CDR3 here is CSAKTPQGHQETQYF. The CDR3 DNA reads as TGCAGTGCTAAAACACCACAGGGGCACCAAGAGACCCAGTACTTC.

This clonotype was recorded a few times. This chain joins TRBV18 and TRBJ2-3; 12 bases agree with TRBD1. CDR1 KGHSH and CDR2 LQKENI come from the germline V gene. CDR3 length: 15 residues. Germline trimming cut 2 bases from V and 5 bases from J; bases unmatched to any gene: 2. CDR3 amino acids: CASSPGTGGRDTQYF. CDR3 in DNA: TGTGCCAGCTCACCAGGGACAGGGGGCCGAGATACGCAGTATTTT.

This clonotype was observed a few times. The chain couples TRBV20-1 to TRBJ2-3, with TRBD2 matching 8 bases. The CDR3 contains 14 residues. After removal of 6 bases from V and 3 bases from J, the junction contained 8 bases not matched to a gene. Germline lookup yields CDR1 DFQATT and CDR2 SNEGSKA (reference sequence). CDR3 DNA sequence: TGCAGTGCCGTGTGGTTAGCGGGAACAGATACGCAGTATTTT. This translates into CSAVWLAGTDTQYF.

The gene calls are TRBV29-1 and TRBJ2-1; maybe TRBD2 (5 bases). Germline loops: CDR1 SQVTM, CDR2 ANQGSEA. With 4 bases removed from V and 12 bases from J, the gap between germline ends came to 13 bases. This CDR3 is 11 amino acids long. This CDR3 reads CSVAGSKVQFF. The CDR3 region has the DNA TGCAGCGTTGCGGGGAGTAAGGTGCAGTTCTTC.

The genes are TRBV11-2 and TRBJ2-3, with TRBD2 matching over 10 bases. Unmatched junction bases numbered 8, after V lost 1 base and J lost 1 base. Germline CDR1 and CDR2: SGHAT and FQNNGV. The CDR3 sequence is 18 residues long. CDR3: CASSLVSSGRAGTDTQYF. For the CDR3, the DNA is TGTGCCAGCAGCTTAGTTTCCAGCGGGAGGGCCGGCACAGATACGCAGTATTTT.

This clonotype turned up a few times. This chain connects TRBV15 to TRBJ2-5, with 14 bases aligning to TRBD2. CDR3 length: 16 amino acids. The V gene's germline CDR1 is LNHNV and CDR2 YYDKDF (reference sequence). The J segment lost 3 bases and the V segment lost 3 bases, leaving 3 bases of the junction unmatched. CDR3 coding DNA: TGTGCCACCAGCAGGGGGGGACTAGCGGGAGAAGAGACCCAGTACTTC. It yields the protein CATSRGGLAGEETQYF.

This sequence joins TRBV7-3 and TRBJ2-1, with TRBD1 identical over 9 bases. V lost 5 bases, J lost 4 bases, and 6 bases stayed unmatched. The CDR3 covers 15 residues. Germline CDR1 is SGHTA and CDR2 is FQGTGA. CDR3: CASSKQGARYNEQFF. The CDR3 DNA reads TGTGCCAGCAGCAAACAGGGGGCGCGATACAATGAGCAGTTCTTC.

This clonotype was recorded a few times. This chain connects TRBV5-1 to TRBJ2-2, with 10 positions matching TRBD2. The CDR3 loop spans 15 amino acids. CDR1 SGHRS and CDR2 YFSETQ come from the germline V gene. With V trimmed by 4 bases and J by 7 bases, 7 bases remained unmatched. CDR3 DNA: TGCGCCAGCAGCCCAACTAGCGGGAATATCGGGGAGCTGTTTTTT. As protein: CASSPTSGNIGELFF. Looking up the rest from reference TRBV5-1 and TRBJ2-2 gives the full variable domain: KAGVTQTPRYLIKTRGQQVTLSCSPISGHRSVSWYQQTPGQGLQFLFEYFSETQRNKGNFPGRFSGRQFSNSRSEMNVSTLELGDSALYLCASSPTSGNIGELFFGEGSRLTVL.

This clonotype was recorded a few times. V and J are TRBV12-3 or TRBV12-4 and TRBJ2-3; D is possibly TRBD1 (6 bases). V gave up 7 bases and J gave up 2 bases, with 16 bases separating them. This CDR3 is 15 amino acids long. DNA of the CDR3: TGTGCCAGCAAAATGCCAGGACAGATCACAGATACGCAGTATTTT. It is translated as CASKMPGQITDTQYF.

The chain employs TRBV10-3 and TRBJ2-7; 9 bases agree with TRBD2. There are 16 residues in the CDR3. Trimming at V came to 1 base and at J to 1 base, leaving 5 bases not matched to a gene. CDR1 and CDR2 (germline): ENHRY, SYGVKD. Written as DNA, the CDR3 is TGTGCCATCAGTGAGTGGGTAGCGGGGGAGTCCTACGAGCAGTACTTC. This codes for CAISEWVAGESYEQYF.

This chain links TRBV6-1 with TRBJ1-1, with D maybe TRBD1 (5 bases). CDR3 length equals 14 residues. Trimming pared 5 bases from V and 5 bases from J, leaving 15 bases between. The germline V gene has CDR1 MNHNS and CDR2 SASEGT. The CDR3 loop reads CASSPGFVWTEAFF. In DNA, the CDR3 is TGTGCCAGCAGTCCAGGGTTTGTATGGACTGAAGCTTTCTTT.